This TCR beta chain was obtained from a study of tumor-infiltrating lymphocytes in oesophageal squamous cell carcinoma. The CDR3 runs 13 residues. Per the germline V gene, CDR1 is SGDLS and CDR2 is YYNGEE. Trimming removed 0 bases from V and 6 bases from J, with 10 bases in between. A single record per CDR3 protein comes from TCRdb applying MiXCR to the PCR reads. The data show about 15,000 distinct CDR3 sequences, 40% to 65% seen once. The TCR originated in a male donor with esophageal squamous cell carcinoma. Sequenced sample: esophageal tumor tissue. The chain joins TRBV9 to TRBJ2-7; D perhaps matches TRBD1 (6 bases). CDR3 loop: CASSVVLGGEQYF. The CDR3 region has the DNA TGTGCCAGCAGCGTAGTTTTAGGGGGCGAGCAGTACTTC. Looking up the rest from reference TRBV9 and TRBJ2-7 gives the full variable domain: DSGVTQTPKHLITATGQRVTLRCSPRSGDLSVYWYQQSLDQGLQFLIQYYNGEERAKGNILERFSAQQFPDLHSELNLSSLELGDSALYFCASSVVLGGEQYFGPGTRLTVT.